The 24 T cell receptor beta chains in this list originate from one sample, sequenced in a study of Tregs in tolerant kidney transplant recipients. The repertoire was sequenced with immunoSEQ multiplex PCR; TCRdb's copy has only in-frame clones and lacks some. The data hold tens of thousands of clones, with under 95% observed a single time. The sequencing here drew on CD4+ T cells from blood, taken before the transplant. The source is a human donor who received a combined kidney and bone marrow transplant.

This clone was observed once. In nucleotides, the CDR3 is TGTGCCAGCAGCTTACCATCGGGACAGTTAAAATTCGGTGGCTACACCTTC. Translated: CASSLPSGQLKFGGYTF. The V gene is TRBV7-2, the J gene TRBJ1-2; 7 positions match TRBD1. Trimming took 2 bases from V and 7 from J; bases not matched to a gene: 16. The CDR3 covers 17 residues. CDR1 is SGHTA and CDR2 is FQGNSA in the germline V gene.

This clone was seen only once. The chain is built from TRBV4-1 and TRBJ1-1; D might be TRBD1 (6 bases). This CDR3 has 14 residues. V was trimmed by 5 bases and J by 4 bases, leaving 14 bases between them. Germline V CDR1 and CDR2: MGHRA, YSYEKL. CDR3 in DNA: TGCGCCAGCAGCTCGGGACACAGGATCACTGAAGCTTTCTTT. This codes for CASSSGHRITEAFF.

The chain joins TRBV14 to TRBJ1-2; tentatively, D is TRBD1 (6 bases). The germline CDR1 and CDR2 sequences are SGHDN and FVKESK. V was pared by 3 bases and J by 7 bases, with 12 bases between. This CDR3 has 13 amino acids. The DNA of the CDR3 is TGTGCCAGCAGCCACAACAGGGATGGTGGCTACACCTTC. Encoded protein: CASSHNRDGGYTF.

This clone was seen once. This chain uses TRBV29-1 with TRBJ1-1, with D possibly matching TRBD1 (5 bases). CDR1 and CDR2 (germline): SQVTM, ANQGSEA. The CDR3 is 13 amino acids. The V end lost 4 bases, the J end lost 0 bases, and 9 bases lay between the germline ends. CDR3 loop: CSVGQQMNTEAFF. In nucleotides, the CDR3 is TGCAGCGTTGGACAGCAGATGAACACTGAAGCTTTCTTT.

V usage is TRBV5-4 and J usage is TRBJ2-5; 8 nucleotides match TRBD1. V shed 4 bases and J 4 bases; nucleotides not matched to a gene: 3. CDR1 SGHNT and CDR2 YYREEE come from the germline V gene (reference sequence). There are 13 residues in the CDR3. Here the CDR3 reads CASSHQGAETQYF. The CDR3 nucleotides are TGTGCCAGCAGCCATCAGGGGGCAGAGACCCAGTACTTC.

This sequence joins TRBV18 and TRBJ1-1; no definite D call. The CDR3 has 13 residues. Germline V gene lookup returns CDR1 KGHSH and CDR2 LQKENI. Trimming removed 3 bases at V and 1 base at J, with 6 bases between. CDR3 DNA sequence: TGTGCCAGCTCACCGACAAGGAACACTGAAGCTTTCTTT. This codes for CASSPTRNTEAFF.

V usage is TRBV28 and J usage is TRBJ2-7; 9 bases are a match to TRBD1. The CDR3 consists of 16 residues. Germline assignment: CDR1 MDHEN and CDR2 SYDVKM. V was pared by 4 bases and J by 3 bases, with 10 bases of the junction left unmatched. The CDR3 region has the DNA TGTGCCAGCAGTTACACCCCAGGGACAGGGAACTACGAGCAGTACTTC. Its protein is CASSYTPGTGNYEQYF.

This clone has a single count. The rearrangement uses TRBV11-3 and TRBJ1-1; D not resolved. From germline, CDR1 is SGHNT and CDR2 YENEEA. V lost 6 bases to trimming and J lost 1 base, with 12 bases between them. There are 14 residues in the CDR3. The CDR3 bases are TGTGCCAGCAGGGGGAGGGCTGGGAACACTGAAGCTTTCTTT. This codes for CASRGRAGNTEAFF. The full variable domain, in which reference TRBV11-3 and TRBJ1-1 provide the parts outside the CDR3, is EAGVVQSPRYKIIEKKQPVAFWCNPISGHNTLYWYLQNLGQGPELLIRYENEEAVDDSQLPKDRFSAERLKGVDSTLKIQPAELGDSAVYLCASRGRAGNTEAFFGQGTRLTVV.

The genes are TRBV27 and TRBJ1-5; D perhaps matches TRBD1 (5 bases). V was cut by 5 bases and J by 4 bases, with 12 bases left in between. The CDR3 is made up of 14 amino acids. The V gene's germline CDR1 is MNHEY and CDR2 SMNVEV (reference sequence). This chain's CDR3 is CASSSPGMNQPQHF. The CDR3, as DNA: TGTGCCAGCAGTAGCCCAGGGATGAATCAGCCCCAGCATTTT.

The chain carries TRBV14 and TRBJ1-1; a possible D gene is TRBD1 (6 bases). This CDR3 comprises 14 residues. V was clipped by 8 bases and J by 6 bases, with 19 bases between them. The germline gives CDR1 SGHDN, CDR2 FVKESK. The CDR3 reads CASSIGRGRAEAFF. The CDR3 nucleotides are TGTGCCAGCTCGATCGGGAGGGGGAGGGCTGAAGCTTTCTTT. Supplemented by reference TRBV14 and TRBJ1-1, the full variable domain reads EAGVTQFPSHSVIEKGQTVTLRCDPISGHDNLYWYRRVMGKEIKFLLHFVKESKQDESGMPNNRFLAERTGGTYSTLKVQPAELEDSGVYFCASSIGRGRAEAFFGQGTRLTVV.

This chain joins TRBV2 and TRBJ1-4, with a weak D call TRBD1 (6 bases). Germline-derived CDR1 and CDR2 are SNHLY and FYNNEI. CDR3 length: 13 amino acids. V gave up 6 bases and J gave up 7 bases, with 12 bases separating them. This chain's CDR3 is CASRLQGGEKLFF. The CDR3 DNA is TGTGCCAGCAGATTACAGGGTGGTGAAAAACTGTTTTTT.

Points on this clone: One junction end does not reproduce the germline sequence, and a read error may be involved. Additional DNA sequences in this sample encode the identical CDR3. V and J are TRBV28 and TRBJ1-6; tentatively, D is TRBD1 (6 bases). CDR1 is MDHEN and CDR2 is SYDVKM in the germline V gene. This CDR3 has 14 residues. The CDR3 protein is CASSLGQGNSPLHF. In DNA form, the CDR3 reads TGTGCCAGCAGCCTGGGGCAGGGGAATTCCCCCCTCCACTTT.

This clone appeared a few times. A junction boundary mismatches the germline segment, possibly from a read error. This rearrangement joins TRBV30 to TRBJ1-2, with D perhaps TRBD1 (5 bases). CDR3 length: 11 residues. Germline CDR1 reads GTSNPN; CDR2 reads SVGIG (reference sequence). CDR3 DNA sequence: TGTGCCTGGAGTGCCCAACATTTAGGGACTTTC. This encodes CAWSAQHLGTF.

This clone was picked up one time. The CDR3 DNA follows: TGTGCCAGCTCACCGCCGGGGGAAGACTACGAGCAGTACTTC. Its translation is CASSPPGEDYEQYF. This chain links TRBV18 with TRBJ2-7; D possibly corresponds to TRBD2 (6 bases). V shed 3 bases and J shed 3 bases, with 12 bases lying between them. CDR3 length: 14 residues. Germline values: CDR1 KGHSH, CDR2 LQKENI. The entire variable domain, with the rest obtained from reference TRBV18 and TRBJ2-7, is as follows: NAGVMQNPRHLVRRRGQEARLRCSPMKGHSHVYWYRQLPEEGLKFMVYLQKENIIDESGMPKERFSAEFPKEGPSILRIQQVVRGDSAAYFCASSPPGEDYEQYFGPGTRLTVT.

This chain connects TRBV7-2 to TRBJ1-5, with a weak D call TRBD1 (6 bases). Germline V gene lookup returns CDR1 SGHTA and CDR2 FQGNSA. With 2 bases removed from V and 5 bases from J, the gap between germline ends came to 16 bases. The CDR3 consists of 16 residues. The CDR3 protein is CASSLSRRGFDQPQHF. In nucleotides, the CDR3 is TGTGCCAGCAGCTTATCCCGCAGGGGATTCGATCAGCCCCAGCATTTT. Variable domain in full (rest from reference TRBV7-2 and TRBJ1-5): GAGVSQSPSNKVTEKGKDVELRCDPISGHTALYWYRQSLGQGLEFLIYFQGNSAPDKSGLPSDRFSAERTGGSVSTLTIQRTQQEDSAVYLCASSLSRRGFDQPQHFGDGTRLSIL.

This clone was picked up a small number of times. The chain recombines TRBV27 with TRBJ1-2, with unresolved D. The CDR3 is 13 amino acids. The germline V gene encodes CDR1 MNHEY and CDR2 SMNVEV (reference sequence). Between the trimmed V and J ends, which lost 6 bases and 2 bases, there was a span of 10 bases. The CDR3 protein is CASRVGLNYGYTF. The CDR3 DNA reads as TGTGCCAGCAGAGTGGGCCTAAACTATGGCTACACCTTC.

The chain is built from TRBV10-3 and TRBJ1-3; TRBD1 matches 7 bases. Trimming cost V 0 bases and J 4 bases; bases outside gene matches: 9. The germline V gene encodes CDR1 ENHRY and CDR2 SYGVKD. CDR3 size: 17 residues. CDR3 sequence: CAISESYRGGSGNTIYF. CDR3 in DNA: TGTGCCATCAGTGAGTCGTACAGGGGTGGTTCAGGAAACACCATATATTTT.

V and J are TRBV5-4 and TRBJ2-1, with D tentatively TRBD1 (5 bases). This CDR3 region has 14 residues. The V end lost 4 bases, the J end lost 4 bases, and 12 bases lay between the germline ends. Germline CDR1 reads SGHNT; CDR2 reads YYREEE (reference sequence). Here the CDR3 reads CASSPYSGYNEQFF. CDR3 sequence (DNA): TGTGCCAGCAGCCCGTATTCAGGGTACAATGAGCAGTTCTTC.

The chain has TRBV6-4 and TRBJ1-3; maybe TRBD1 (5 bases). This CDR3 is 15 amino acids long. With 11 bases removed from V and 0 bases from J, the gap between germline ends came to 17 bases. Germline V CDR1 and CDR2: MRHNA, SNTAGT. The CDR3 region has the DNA TGTGCCGGCCGGTCGCCGGACAACTCTGGAAACACCATATATTTT. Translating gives CAGRSPDNSGNTIYF.

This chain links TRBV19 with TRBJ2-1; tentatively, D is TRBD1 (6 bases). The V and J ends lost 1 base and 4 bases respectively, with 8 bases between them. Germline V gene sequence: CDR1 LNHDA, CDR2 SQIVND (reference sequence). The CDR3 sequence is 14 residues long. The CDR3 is CASSIVTGYNEQFF. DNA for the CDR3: TGTGCCAGTAGTATAGTTACAGGGTACAATGAGCAGTTCTTC.

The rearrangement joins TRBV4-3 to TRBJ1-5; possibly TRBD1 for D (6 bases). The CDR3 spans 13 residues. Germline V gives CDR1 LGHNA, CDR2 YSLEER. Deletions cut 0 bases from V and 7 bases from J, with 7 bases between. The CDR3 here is CASSQDRGQPQHF. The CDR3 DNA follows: TGCGCCAGCAGCCAAGACAGGGGACAGCCCCAGCATTTT.

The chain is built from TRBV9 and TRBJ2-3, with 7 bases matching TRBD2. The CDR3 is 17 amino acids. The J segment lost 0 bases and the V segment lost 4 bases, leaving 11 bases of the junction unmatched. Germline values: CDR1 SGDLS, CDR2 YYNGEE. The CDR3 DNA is TGTGCCAGCAGCTCGACCCCGTCGGGGGGTAGCACAGATACGCAGTATTTT. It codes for CASSSTPSGGSTDTQYF. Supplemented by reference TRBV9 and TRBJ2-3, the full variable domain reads DSGVTQTPKHLITATGQRVTLRCSPRSGDLSVYWYQQSLDQGLQFLIQYYNGEERAKGNILERFSAQQFPDLHSELNLSSLELGDSALYFCASSSTPSGGSTDTQYFGPGTRLTVL.

The CDR3 region has the DNA TGTGCCAGCGGCGACAGGGACGCCTATGGCTACACCTTC. This sequence encodes CASGDRDAYGYTF. The V and J genes are TRBV6-5 and TRBJ1-2; 7 bases map to TRBD1. Germline values: CDR1 MNHEY, CDR2 SVGAGI. The CDR3 is made up of 13 amino acids. Trimming cost V 8 bases and J 4 bases; bases outside gene matches: 7.

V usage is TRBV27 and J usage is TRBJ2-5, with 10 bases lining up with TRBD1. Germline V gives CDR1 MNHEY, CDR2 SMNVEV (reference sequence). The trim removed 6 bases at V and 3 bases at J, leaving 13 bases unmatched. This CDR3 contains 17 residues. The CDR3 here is CASSRTYSGTGEETQYF. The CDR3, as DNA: TGTGCCAGCAGCCGTACATATTCCGGGACAGGGGAAGAGACCCAGTACTTC.